This T cell receptor beta chain derives from a study of blood T cell repertoires in COVID-19. Study-level information: There were acute and convalescent COVID-19 samples, and they came from the United States, Italy and Spain.

CDR3 length equals 14 residues. The germline V and J ends were trimmed by 0 bases and 4 bases, with 7 bases remaining between them. Germline loops: CDR1 MNHEY, CDR2 SVGAGI. In the original analysis: Estimation of nucleated cell counts relied on the amplification of reference gene primers. The assay was immunoSEQ multiplex PCR, and TCRdb's table has in-frame clones only and misses some. D and trimming were read from the DNA, whereas the V and J calls and clone size are those reported in that table. The data hold 300,000 to 350,000 clones, with about 87% observed a single time. Seattle patient enrollment occurred during active infection, with longitudinal follow-up thereafter.

What was sequenced was peripheral blood. The chain couples TRBV6-5 to TRBJ1-3; D is ambiguous. This receptor was obtained from a young woman with COVID-19, enrolled during active disease. CDR3 region: CASSYSTQGNTIYF. In nucleotides, the CDR3 is TGTGCCAGCAGTTACTCGACACAGGGAAACACCATATATTTT.